This T cell receptor beta chain originates from a study of shared clonotypes between healthy human individuals. TCRdb's copy holds only in-frame clones and misses some; the assay was immunoSEQ multiplex PCR. This sample has about 2.4 million clones; around 94% occur once, and the top ten carry over 0.12%. Study-wide results and caveats: Despite large depth, rarefaction showed incomplete sorted-subset sequencing.

From germline, CDR1 is SGHRS and CDR2 YFSETQ. The V gene lost 1 base and the J gene lost 10 bases, with 12 bases spanning the gap. The CDR3 extends over 14 amino acids. About this clone itself: The antigen is unknown.

The receptor was derived from a man aged 18 to 29 in good health. This rearrangement joins TRBV5-1 to TRBJ1-6; weak D call: TRBD1 (6 bases). The sample consisted of naive CD4+ T cells sorted from blood. The subset is: CD45RA+ positively selected. The CDR3 nucleotides read TGCGCCAGCAGCTTGTTGGACAGCGACTCACCCCTCCACTTT. Residues: CASSLLDSDSPLHF.